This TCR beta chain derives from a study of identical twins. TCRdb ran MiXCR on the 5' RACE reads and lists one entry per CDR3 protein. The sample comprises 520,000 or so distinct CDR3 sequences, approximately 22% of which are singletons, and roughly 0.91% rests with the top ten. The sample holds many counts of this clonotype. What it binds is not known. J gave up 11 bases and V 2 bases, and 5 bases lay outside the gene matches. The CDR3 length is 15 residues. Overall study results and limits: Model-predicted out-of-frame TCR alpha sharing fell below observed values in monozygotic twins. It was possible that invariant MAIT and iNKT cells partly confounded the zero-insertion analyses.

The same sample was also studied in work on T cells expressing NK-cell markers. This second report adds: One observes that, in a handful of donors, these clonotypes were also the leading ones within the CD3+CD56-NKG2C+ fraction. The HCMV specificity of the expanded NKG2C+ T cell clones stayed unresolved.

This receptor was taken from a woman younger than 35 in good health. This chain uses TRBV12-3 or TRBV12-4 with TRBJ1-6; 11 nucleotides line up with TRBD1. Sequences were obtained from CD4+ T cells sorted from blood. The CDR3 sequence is CASSLRTGGDAPLHF. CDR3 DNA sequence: TGTGCCAGCAGTTTAAGGACAGGGGGCGACGCACCCCTCCACTTT.